The present TCR beta chain was sequenced within a study of shared T cell receptors in the human thymus. The data were produced by immunoSEQ multiplex PCR, yet TCRdb's version contains in-frame clones alone and is incomplete. The sample has 500,000 to 750,000 clones; roughly 88% are singletons. V was shortened by 2 bases and J by 0 bases, with 17 bases between the two germline ends. Germline values: CDR1 MNHGY, CDR2 SVAAGI. This CDR3 has 19 residues. These data were also filed under a second study, of human thymus T cells. That work states: Donation came from healthy Finnish infants having corrective surgery for congenital heart defects. Thymic resections from corrective heart surgery supplied the tissue. Thymic and blood repertoires showed apparently biased V and J gene usage.

This TCR came from a boy younger than two with a congenital heart defect. V and J are TRBV6-9 and TRBJ2-6; D possibly corresponds to TRBD1 (5 bases). Sequencing used thymocytes. CDR3 coding DNA: TGTGCCAGCAGTTATCAGGGCAGGGCCCCCAACTCTGGGGCCAACGTCCTGACTTTC. Amino acid sequence: CASSYQGRAPNSGANVLTF.